This is a list of T cell receptor beta chains from one sample in a study of T cells in Graves' hyperthyroidism and ophthalmopathy. TCRdb reanalysed the multiplex PCR reads using MiXCR and keeps one entry per CDR3 protein. The table records around 520,000 distinct CDR3 sequences, around 15% of them present only once. Sequencing used blood. The source is a woman in her forties with Graves' hyperthyroidism. Both conserved end residues are part of each CDR3. Fields, in order: clone size, D gene, J gene, CDR3 length, V gene, CDR3 protein, CDR3 DNA. D genes are given only for firm matches. Clone size is not always given. Where it is, it says once, few, many or a class for expanded clones.

abundance: many; d_gene: -; j_gene: TRBJ2-1; len: 14; v_gene: TRBV2; CDR3aa: CASSYRETYNEQFF; CDR3nt: TGTGCCAGCAGTTACAGGGAAACCTACAATGAGCAGTTCTTC
abundance: many; d_gene: -; j_gene: TRBJ2-2; len: 16; v_gene: TRBV10-3; CDR3aa: CAISESVGPRTGELFF; CDR3nt: TGTGCCATCAGTGAGTCGGTGGGACCACGCACCGGGGAGCTGTTTTTT
abundance: -; d_gene: -; j_gene: TRBJ1-1; len: 14; v_gene: TRBV7-9; CDR3aa: CANSLQGSNTEAFF; CDR3nt: TGTGCCAACAGCTTACAGGGTTCGAACACTGAAGCTTTCTTT
abundance: many; d_gene: -; j_gene: TRBJ2-3; len: 16; v_gene: TRBV5-1; CDR3aa: CASSKKSGPGTDTQYF; CDR3nt: TGCGCCAGCAGCAAGAAAAGCGGGCCCGGCACAGATACGCAGTATTTT
abundance: -; d_gene: -; j_gene: TRBJ2-7; len: 14; v_gene: TRBV30; CDR3aa: CAWSVTDYHYEQYF; CDR3nt: TGTGCCTGGAGTGTTACGGACTACCACTACGAGCAGTACTTC
abundance: -; d_gene: TRBD1; j_gene: TRBJ2-7; len: 15; v_gene: TRBV19; CDR3aa: CASSIATGDWYEQYF; CDR3nt: TGTGCCAGTAGTATTGCGACAGGGGATTGGTACGAGCAGTACTTC
abundance: -; d_gene: -; j_gene: TRBJ1-1; len: 14; v_gene: TRBV7-2; CDR3aa: CASSLTPTNTEAFF; CDR3nt: TGTGCCAGCAGCTTGACCCCGACGAACACTGAAGCTTTCTTT
abundance: many; d_gene: -; j_gene: TRBJ2-3; len: 13; v_gene: TRBV29-1; CDR3aa: CSVNGLHTDTQYF; CDR3nt: TGCAGCGTTAACGGACTGCACACAGATACGCAGTATTTT
abundance: few; d_gene: -; j_gene: TRBJ1-1; len: 14; v_gene: TRBV12-3/TRBV12-4; CDR3aa: CASSLAKGGTEAFF; CDR3nt: TGTGCCAGCAGTTTAGCGAAGGGGGGAACTGAAGCTTTCTTT
abundance: many; d_gene: TRBD1; j_gene: TRBJ2-7; len: 15; v_gene: TRBV4-1; CDR3aa: CASSQEMDRGYEQYF; CDR3nt: TGCGCCAGCAGCCAAGAAATGGACAGGGGGTACGAGCAGTACTTC
abundance: many; d_gene: TRBD1; j_gene: TRBJ2-2; len: 15; v_gene: TRBV28; CDR3aa: CASSLSPGGTGELFF; CDR3nt: TGTGCCAGCAGTTTATCCCCAGGGGGCACCGGGGAGCTGTTTTTT
abundance: few; d_gene: -; j_gene: TRBJ2-3; len: 13; v_gene: TRBV3-1; CDR3aa: CASSVSDRDTQYF; CDR3nt: TGTGCCAGCAGCGTCTCTGACAGGGATACGCAGTATTTT
abundance: -; d_gene: TRBD1; j_gene: TRBJ2-7; len: 13; v_gene: TRBV29-1; CDR3aa: CSVESDRGYERYF; CDR3nt: TGCAGCGTTGAATCGGACAGGGGCTACGAGCGGTACTTC
abundance: few; d_gene: -; j_gene: TRBJ1-2; len: 16; v_gene: TRBV7-9; CDR3aa: CASSLDVGTLAGGYTF; CDR3nt: TGTGCCAGCAGCTTAGACGTTGGGACCCTAGCCGGTGGCTACACCTTC
abundance: -; d_gene: TRBD2; j_gene: TRBJ2-1; len: 16; v_gene: TRBV20-1; CDR3aa: CSASLSGSQNVNEQFF; CDR3nt: TGCAGTGCTTCCCTTAGCGGGAGTCAAAACGTCAATGAGCAGTTCTTC
abundance: many; d_gene: TRBD2; j_gene: TRBJ2-5; len: 13; v_gene: TRBV2; CDR3aa: CASSGLAGKTQYF; CDR3nt: TGTGCCAGCAGCGGACTAGCTGGCAAGACCCAGTACTTC
abundance: few; d_gene: -; j_gene: TRBJ1-2; len: 15; v_gene: TRBV7-9; CDR3aa: CASSLAQGSNDGYTF; CDR3nt: TGTGCCAGCAGCTTAGCCCAGGGGTCCAATGATGGCTACACCTTC
abundance: -; d_gene: TRBD1; j_gene: TRBJ1-6; len: 15; v_gene: TRBV2; CDR3aa: CASSPDRVQNSPLHF; CDR3nt: TGTGCCAGCAGTCCCGACAGGGTACAGAATTCACCCCTCCACTTT
abundance: many; d_gene: TRBD1; j_gene: TRBJ1-6; len: 16; v_gene: TRBV4-1; CDR3aa: CASSRDGQGLGSPLHF; CDR3nt: TGCGCCAGCAGCCGTGACGGACAGGGCTTGGGGTCACCCCTCCACTTT
abundance: few; d_gene: -; j_gene: TRBJ1-4; len: 17; v_gene: TRBV13; CDR3aa: CASSRQKRGSTNEKLFF; CDR3nt: TGTGCCAGCAGCCGACAAAAACGGGGCTCAACTAATGAAAAACTGTTTTTT
abundance: many; d_gene: -; j_gene: TRBJ1-1; len: 13; v_gene: TRBV5-8; CDR3aa: CASSVGRGTEAFF; CDR3nt: TGTGCCAGCAGCGTGGGTAGGGGCACTGAAGCTTTCTTT
abundance: many; d_gene: -; j_gene: TRBJ1-1; len: 14; v_gene: TRBV5-1; CDR3aa: CASSPAARGTEAFF; CDR3nt: TGCGCCAGCAGCCCAGCCGCCCGGGGCACTGAAGCTTTCTTT
abundance: -; d_gene: -; j_gene: TRBJ1-1; len: 13; v_gene: TRBV18; CDR3aa: CASSPSRSAEAFF; CDR3nt: TGTGCCAGCTCACCGAGCAGGAGCGCTGAAGCTTTCTTT
abundance: few; d_gene: -; j_gene: TRBJ1-2; len: 15; v_gene: TRBV6-1; CDR3aa: CASRQTPAGNYGYTF; CDR3nt: TGTGCCAGCAGACAAACTCCGGCGGGCAACTATGGCTACACCTTC
abundance: many; d_gene: -; j_gene: TRBJ2-2; len: 13; v_gene: TRBV7-2; CDR3aa: CASSPGNTGELFF; CDR3nt: TGTGCCAGCAGTCCAGGGAACACCGGGGAGCTGTTTTTT
abundance: -; d_gene: TRBD1; j_gene: TRBJ1-2; len: 14; v_gene: TRBV28; CDR3aa: CASILGQGAYGYTF; CDR3nt: TGTGCCAGCATCCTGGGACAGGGGGCCTATGGCTACACCTTC
abundance: -; d_gene: TRBD2; j_gene: TRBJ2-3; len: 16; v_gene: TRBV20-1; CDR3aa: CSARLAGSLSTDTQYF; CDR3nt: TGCAGTGCTAGACTAGCGGGGTCCCTTAGCACAGATACGCAGTATTTT
abundance: -; d_gene: TRBD2; j_gene: TRBJ2-1; len: 15; v_gene: TRBV19; CDR3aa: CASSIGLAGDNEQFF; CDR3nt: TGTGCCAGTAGTATCGGCCTAGCGGGAGACAATGAGCAGTTCTTC
abundance: -; d_gene: TRBD1; j_gene: TRBJ2-1; len: 15; v_gene: TRBV29-1; CDR3aa: CSVDKDRVTYNEQFF; CDR3nt: TGCAGCGTTGACAAGGACAGGGTGACCTACAATGAGCAGTTCTTC
abundance: once; d_gene: TRBD1; j_gene: TRBJ1-2; len: 15; v_gene: TRBV12-3/TRBV12-4; CDR3aa: CASSTGTGRAYGYTF; CDR3nt: TGTGCCAGCAGTACCGGGACAGGGAGAGCCTATGGCTACACCTTC
abundance: many; d_gene: -; j_gene: TRBJ2-6; len: 15; v_gene: TRBV7-9; CDR3aa: CASSLAGSGANVLTF; CDR3nt: TGTGCCAGCTCATTGGCGGGATCTGGGGCCAACGTCCTGACTTTC
abundance: many; d_gene: -; j_gene: TRBJ2-2; len: 13; v_gene: TRBV7-6; CDR3aa: CASSLETDGELFF; CDR3nt: TGTGCCAGCAGCTTAGAGACGGATGGGGAGCTGTTTTTT
abundance: many; d_gene: -; j_gene: TRBJ2-1; len: 16; v_gene: TRBV6-1; CDR3aa: CASRATQTSSYNEQFF; CDR3nt: TGTGCCAGCAGGGCAACACAGACGAGCTCCTACAATGAGCAGTTCTTC
abundance: many; d_gene: -; j_gene: TRBJ2-1; len: 17; v_gene: TRBV2; CDR3aa: CASSETLADPSYNEQFF; CDR3nt: TGTGCCAGCAGTGAGACGTTAGCGGATCCCTCCTACAATGAGCAGTTCTTC
abundance: many; d_gene: -; j_gene: TRBJ2-7; len: 12; v_gene: TRBV24-1; CDR3aa: CATIAGPYEQYF; CDR3nt: TGTGCCACCATCGCGGGTCCCTACGAGCAGTACTTC
abundance: many; d_gene: TRBD1; j_gene: TRBJ2-7; len: 14; v_gene: TRBV5-1; CDR3aa: CASSFGTGGYEQYF; CDR3nt: TGCGCCAGCAGCTTCGGGACAGGGGGCTACGAGCAGTACTTC
abundance: many; d_gene: -; j_gene: TRBJ2-1; len: 15; v_gene: TRBV7-9; CDR3aa: CASRSIELGYNEQFF; CDR3nt: TGTGCCAGCAGGAGCATTGAACTGGGGTACAATGAGCAGTTCTTC
abundance: -; d_gene: TRBD1; j_gene: TRBJ2-2; len: 16; v_gene: TRBV29-1; CDR3aa: CSVEDAGQGSTGELFF; CDR3nt: TGCAGCGTTGAAGATGCGGGACAGGGGTCCACCGGGGAGCTGTTTTTT
abundance: -; d_gene: TRBD1; j_gene: TRBJ2-7; len: 15; v_gene: TRBV25-1; CDR3aa: CASRAEPGQGYEQYF; CDR3nt: TGTGCCAGCAGGGCAGAACCGGGACAGGGGTACGAGCAGTACTTC
abundance: many; d_gene: -; j_gene: TRBJ2-5; len: 13; v_gene: TRBV18; CDR3aa: CASSPPTQETQYF; CDR3nt: TGTGCCAGCTCACCCCCAACCCAAGAGACCCAGTACTTC
abundance: few; d_gene: -; j_gene: TRBJ2-2; len: 14; v_gene: TRBV28; CDR3aa: CASSLYRGPGELFF; CDR3nt: TGTGCCAGCAGTTTATATCGAGGGCCCGGGGAGCTGTTTTTT
abundance: many; d_gene: -; j_gene: TRBJ2-3; len: 16; v_gene: TRBV5-1; CDR3aa: CASSLSSGLGTDTQYF; CDR3nt: TGCGCCAGCAGCTTGTCAAGCGGGCTCGGCACAGATACGCAGTATTTT
abundance: -; d_gene: TRBD1; j_gene: TRBJ1-4; len: 14; v_gene: TRBV20-1; CDR3aa: CSAPPGQGGEKLFF; CDR3nt: TGCAGTGCCCCCCCGGGACAGGGCGGTGAAAAACTGTTTTTT
abundance: many; d_gene: TRBD2; j_gene: TRBJ2-1; len: 17; v_gene: TRBV27; CDR3aa: CASSSLSLAGAYNEQFF; CDR3nt: TGTGCCAGCAGTTCACTCAGCCTGGCGGGAGCCTACAATGAGCAGTTCTTC
abundance: many; d_gene: -; j_gene: TRBJ1-2; len: 13; v_gene: TRBV28; CDR3aa: CASSRASSYGYTF; CDR3nt: TGTGCCAGCAGCCGAGCCAGCAGTTATGGCTACACCTTC
abundance: many; d_gene: TRBD1; j_gene: TRBJ2-1; len: 13; v_gene: TRBV7-3; CDR3aa: CASSWGQYNEQFF; CDR3nt: TGTGCCAGCAGCTGGGGACAGTACAATGAGCAGTTCTTC
abundance: few; d_gene: TRBD1; j_gene: TRBJ1-4; len: 12; v_gene: TRBV29-1; CDR3aa: CSVGTGGQKLFF; CDR3nt: TGCAGCGTTGGGACAGGGGGCCAGAAACTGTTTTTT
abundance: few; d_gene: -; j_gene: TRBJ1-5; len: 12; v_gene: TRBV6-1; CDR3aa: CASRSLYQPQHF; CDR3nt: TGTGCCAGCAGATCACTATATCAGCCCCAGCATTTT
abundance: many; d_gene: TRBD2; j_gene: TRBJ2-2; len: 18; v_gene: TRBV12-3/TRBV12-4; CDR3aa: CASSLAGGLAGNTGELFF; CDR3nt: TGTGCCAGCAGTTTAGCGGGTGGACTAGCGGGAAACACCGGGGAGCTGTTTTTT